These 12 T cell receptor beta chains were all obtained from the same sample, sequenced in a study of T cells in Graves' hyperthyroidism and ophthalmopathy. The CDR3 regions of TCR beta were amplified from RNA transcripts. The TCR CDR3 was amplified in a first-round RT-PCR using the HTBI primer set. One entry per CDR3 protein, called by TCRdb with MiXCR from the multiplex PCR reads. The sample lists some 400,000 distinct CDR3 sequences, less than 15% occurring once. Sequenced: blood. Receptors originate from a man aged 30 to 39 with Graves' hyperthyroidism that later progressed to Graves' ophthalmopathy.

In this sample, this clonotype turned up many times. V usage is TRBV7-9 and J usage is TRBJ2-7; D is unresolved. Trimming removed 3 bases from V and 3 bases from J, with 3 bases in between. The germline V gene has CDR1 SEHNR and CDR2 FQNEAQ (reference sequence). CDR3 length equals 11 residues. The CDR3 reads CASSFDYEQYF. The DNA for the CDR3 is TGTGCCAGCAGCTTCGACTACGAGCAGTACTTC.

This clonotype was recorded a few times. The chain couples TRBV5-8 to TRBJ1-3; 7 nucleotides agree with TRBD1. The CDR3 covers 15 residues. The junction had 6 bases not matched to a gene; V was cut back by 4 bases and J by 2 bases. Germline CDR1 SGHTS, CDR2 YDEGEE. The CDR3 is CASSQGQGAGNTIYF. The CDR3 DNA reads as TGTGCCAGCAGCCAAGGTCAGGGGGCTGGAAACACCATATATTTT.

The sample holds a few counts of this clonotype. The rearrangement joins TRBV25-1 to TRBJ2-3; 10 bases align to TRBD1. V lost 10 bases to trimming and J lost 6 bases; unmatched junction nucleotides: 4. Per germline, CDR1 MGHDK and CDR2 SYGVNS. There are 12 residues in the CDR3. This CDR3 reads CATGTGVDTQYF. DNA of the CDR3: TGTGCCACGGGGACAGGGGTGGATACGCAGTATTTT.

This clonotype was seen many times. This chain connects TRBV3-1 to TRBJ1-3; D not resolved. Germline V lookup: CDR1 LGHDT, CDR2 YNNKEL (reference sequence). Trimming cost V 2 bases and J 0 bases, with 14 bases left between them. The CDR3 runs to 17 residues. CDR3 amino acids: CASSQSSRGHSGNTIYF. The CDR3 DNA is TGTGCCAGCAGCCAATCATCCCGAGGCCACTCTGGAAACACCATATATTTT.

In this sample, this clonotype turned up many times. V gene TRBV6-2 or TRBV6-3 combines with J gene TRBJ1-1; D may be TRBD1 (6 bases). V lost 2 bases and J 3 bases, leaving 16 bases between the germline ends. Germline-derived CDR1 and CDR2 are MNHEY and SVGEGT. There are 16 residues in the CDR3. The CDR3 loop is CASSYDRTVMYTEAFF. The CDR3 bases are TGTGCCAGCAGTTACGACAGGACAGTTATGTACACTGAAGCTTTCTTT.

This clonotype was recorded many times. J is TRBJ2-1 and V is TRBV6-1, with D possibly being TRBD1 (5 bases). The ends were cut back, 2 bases at V and 8 bases at J, with 16 bases in the middle. Germline V lookup: CDR1 MNHNS, CDR2 SASEGT. This CDR3 contains 15 residues. This chain's CDR3 is CASSESGASGDEQFF. CDR3 DNA: TGTGCCAGCAGTGAAAGTGGGGCCAGTGGCGATGAGCAGTTCTTC.

In its sample, this clonotype was seen many times. This chain links TRBV7-9 with TRBJ2-1, with a tentative D call TRBD1 (6 bases). Per the germline V gene, CDR1 is SEHNR and CDR2 is FQNEAQ (reference sequence). V was shortened by 4 bases and J by 0 bases, with 13 bases between the two germline ends. The CDR3 consists of 16 residues. The CDR3 DNA reads TGTGCCAGCAGCTATTCCACAGGGAGCTCCTACAATGAGCAGTTCTTC. Translating it yields CASSYSTGSSYNEQFF.

This clonotype has a count of ten or more. The rearrangement uses TRBV6-1 and TRBJ2-7; D might be TRBD1 or TRBD2, each matching 5 bases. Germline V gives CDR1 MNHNS, CDR2 SASEGT. The CDR3 is 15 amino acids. Trimming stripped 4 bases from V and 1 base from J, with 14 bases between. The CDR3 reads CASSAYRDRSYEQYF. CDR3 in DNA: TGTGCCAGCAGTGCTTACCGGGACCGTTCCTACGAGCAGTACTTC.

This clonotype was counted many times. The chain employs TRBV14 and TRBJ1-5; D is unresolved. This CDR3 is built from 15 residues. The germline V and J ends were trimmed by 4 bases and 0 bases, with 10 bases remaining between them. Germline V gene sequence: CDR1 SGHDN, CDR2 FVKESK. The DNA of the CDR3 is TGTGCCAGCAGCCGTACGCAAGTTAGCAATCAGCCCCAGCATTTT. It yields the protein CASSRTQVSNQPQHF.

This rearrangement joins TRBV20-1 to TRBJ2-7; 8 bases align to TRBD2. Per the germline V gene, CDR1 is DFQATT and CDR2 is SNEGSKA (reference sequence). Trimming removed 0 bases from V and 9 bases from J; junction bases left unmatched: 7. The CDR3 runs to 13 residues. The CDR3 region is CSARDRGGLGQYF. The DNA for the CDR3 is TGCAGTGCTAGAGATCGGGGGGGGCTGGGGCAGTACTTC.

Comment on this clonotype: The junction differs from germline at one of its ends, possibly a read error. The rearrangement uses TRBV10-1 and TRBJ1-6; D is ambiguous. Germline V gene lookup returns CDR1 WNHNN and CDR2 SYGVQD (reference sequence). The CDR3 sequence is 14 residues long. The CDR3: CASSAHRAPSTLHF. CDR3 coding DNA: TGTGCCAGCAGTGCCCACCGGGCCCCCTCCACCCTCCACTTT.

This clonotype was detected many times. V is TRBV12-3 or TRBV12-4 and J is TRBJ2-1, with TRBD2 as a possible D gene (7 bases). V shed 3 bases and J shed 6 bases, with 18 bases lying between them. CDR3 length: 16 amino acids. The CDR3 DNA reads as TGTGCCAGCAGTTTGTTCCGGGGGGCCTTAAGCAATGAGCAGTTCTTC. Protein product: CASSLFRGALSNEQFF.